The rows below give T cell receptor beta chains drawn from one sample of a study of T cell responses to AZD1222 COVID-19 vaccine. Using immunoSEQ multiplex PCR, the repertoire was profiled, and TCRdb retains in-frame clones only, with some absent. This sample has over 100,000 clones, with more than 70% found just once. The material sequenced was peripheral blood, taken 28 days after the second AZD1222 dose. The receptors originated from an adult who received the AZD1222 COVID-19 vaccine. Each CDR3 is given with its conserved first and last residue. D genes are given only for firm matches. Size is omitted from some rows. Given values are once, few, many or a class for expanded clones.

TGTGCCAGCAGTTACCAGGGTCCCATTTCACCCCTCCACTTT	CASSYQGPISPLHF	TRBJ1-6	.	.	TRBV6-5
TGCGCCAGCAGCCGTGGGCCGCTAGCCAAAAACATTCAGTACTTC	CASSRGPLAKNIQYF	TRBJ2-4	.	.	TRBV4-3
TGTGCCAGTAGTATAGAACTAGCGGGGTCGTACGAGCAGTACTTC	CASSIELAGSYEQYF	TRBJ2-7	TRBD2	.	TRBV19
TGTGCCAGCAGCCTTATACAGGGCTACACCTTC	CASSLIQGYTF	TRBJ1-2	.	.	TRBV7-9
TGCGCCAGCAGCCACTTCACTGGGGCTAACTATGGCTACACCTTC	CASSHFTGANYGYTF	TRBJ1-2	.	.	TRBV4-1
TGTGCCAGCAGCGAGGGTAGCGGGGGGAGAGAGACCCAGTACTTC	CASSEGSGGRETQYF	TRBJ2-5	TRBD2	.	TRBV9
TGTGCCAGCAGCCCTCAGACAGGGCAGACTAATGAAAAACTGTTTTTT	CASSPQTGQTNEKLFF	TRBJ1-4	TRBD1	.	TRBV7-2
TGTGCCAGCAGCTTAAATCCCCTCCCTAGCACAGATACGCAGTATTTT	CASSLNPLPSTDTQYF	TRBJ2-3	.	.	TRBV7-3
TGTGCCAGCAGTCATCAGGGGGCGCAGGATCAGCCCCAGCATTTT	CASSHQGAQDQPQHF	TRBJ1-5	TRBD1	.	TRBV6-2/TRBV6-3
TGTGCCAGCAGCGTTATAGGACAGAGTTTTCAAGAGACCCAGTACTTC	CASSVIGQSFQETQYF	TRBJ2-5	.	.	TRBV9
TGTGCCAGCAGCTTCTGGACAGGCAAAGAGACCCAGTACTTC	CASSFWTGKETQYF	TRBJ2-5	TRBD1	.	TRBV7-9
TGCAGCGCCGCTTCTAGCGGGAACGAGCAGTACTTC	CSAASSGNEQYF	TRBJ2-7	TRBD2	.	TRBV29-1
TGTGCCAGCAGTGAAACGCGGGGGGGAGAGACCCAGTACTTC	CASSETRGGETQYF	TRBJ2-5	TRBD2	once	TRBV2
TGTGCCAGCACCCGGGAGGTAGGGAGGTACTATGGCTACACCTTC	CASTREVGRYYGYTF	TRBJ1-2	.	.	TRBV11-2
TGTGCCTGCGTTAGACAGGGACGCTATGGCTACACCTTC	CACVRQGRYGYTF	TRBJ1-2	TRBD1	few	TRBV30
TGTGCCAGCAGTCCTCGGACAGGGAGTGAAGCTTTCTTT	CASSPRTGSEAFF	TRBJ1-1	TRBD1	.	TRBV27
TGCGCCAGCAGCCAAGGACACATGGTGGCGGGGGCCGGGGAGCTGTTTTTT	CASSQGHMVAGAGELFF	TRBJ2-2	TRBD2	.	TRBV4-3
TGCAGTGCTAGAGATCGGGGGTCCCAGCATTTT	CSARDRGSQHF	TRBJ1-5	.	.	TRBV20-1
TGTGCCAGCAGCCGACAGGGTTGGACTGAAGCTTTCTTT	CASSRQGWTEAFF	TRBJ1-1	TRBD1	once	TRBV7-2
TGTGCCAGCAGCCAAGCGGGACAGGGCGAAAACCAGCCCCAGCATTTT	CASSQAGQGENQPQHF	TRBJ1-5	TRBD1	.	TRBV4-2
TGTGCCAGCAGTTCGTGGGCCTCCCCTCAGCCCCAGCATTTT	CASSSWASPQPQHF	TRBJ1-5	.	.	TRBV6-2/TRBV6-3
TGCGCCAGCAGCCAAGGGGGAGGGACAGTCTACAATGAGCAGTTCTTC	CASSQGGGTVYNEQFF	TRBJ2-1	.	.	TRBV4-3
TGTGCCAGCAGTGAATATCTGAGTTTGGTAGACAGCAAGAACACTGAAGCTTTCTTT	CASSEYLSLVDSKNTEAFF	TRBJ1-1	.	.	TRBV6-1
TGTGCCAGCAGCCTCCTCCAGGGGGCTAATTCACCCCTCCACTTT	CASSLLQGANSPLHF	TRBJ1-6	TRBD1	.	TRBV7-2
TGCGCCAGCAGCCGGGGGAACACTGAAGCTTTCTTT	CASSRGNTEAFF	TRBJ1-1	.	once	TRBV4-3
TGTGCCAGCAGTGAAATCCGGGGGGCCTCCAAGTTCTTC	CASSEIRGASKFF	TRBJ2-1	.	.	TRBV2
TGTGCCAGCAGTTCTCCGGGACAGGGTAAAGATACGCAGTATTTT	CASSSPGQGKDTQYF	TRBJ2-3	TRBD1	.	TRBV6-2/TRBV6-3
TGTGCCAGCAATCGGGGGCACGAGCAGTACTTC	CASNRGHEQYF	TRBJ2-7	.	.	TRBV6-5
TGTGCCAGCAGCTACAGGGGTGGGTACGAGCAGTACTTC	CASSYRGGYEQYF	TRBJ2-7	TRBD1	.	TRBV7-2
TGTGCCACCAGCAGAGATCAGGGGCGAGAGGAGACCCAGTACTTC	CATSRDQGREETQYF	TRBJ2-5	.	.	TRBV15
TGTGCCAGCAGTTTAGGTGGAGGAGGCGAAGCTTTCTTT	CASSLGGGGEAFF	TRBJ1-1	.	few	TRBV27
TGTGCCAGCAGCTTAGGGGCCTCCGAGGCTAATGAAAAACTGTTTTTT	CASSLGASEANEKLFF	TRBJ1-4	.	few	TRBV7-2
TGTGCCTGGAGTGTCCCCAATTTTCATCCGAACACTGAAGCTTTCTTT	CAWSVPNFHPNTEAFF	TRBJ1-1	.	.	TRBV30